The 32 T cell receptor beta chains below were found in one sample sequenced in a study of T cell repertoires in cytomegalovirus infection. TCRdb re-analysed the reads in MiXCR, keeping a single row per CDR3 protein. The sample holds a few hundred thousand distinct CDR3 sequences; roughly 15% are singletons and the top ten take roughly 8.9%. Sequenced sample: PBMCs. The receptors here all came from a human donor in good health (CMV status not recorded). Some clones in this sample may be carry-over from other donors' samples.

This clonotype was seen many times. The chain has TRBV2 and TRBJ1-5; possible D gene TRBD1, 5 bases. V lost 3 bases to trimming and J lost 3 bases, with 12 bases between them. Germline V gene data show CDR1 as SNHLY and CDR2 as FYNNEI. CDR3 length equals 15 residues. The CDR3 nucleotides are TGTGCCAGCAGTGAGGGAGGGGCGCTCAATCAGCCCCAGCATTTT. As protein: CASSEGGALNQPQHF.

The chain carries TRBV27 and TRBJ1-6; D is possibly TRBD1 (6 bases). The germline V and J ends were trimmed by 2 bases and 4 bases, with 9 bases remaining between them. The germline CDR1 and CDR2 sequences are MNHEY and SMNVEV (reference sequence). The CDR3 consists of 15 residues. This chain's CDR3 is CASSLATGYNSPLHF. Written as DNA, the CDR3 is TGTGCCAGCAGTTTAGCAACAGGGTATAATTCACCCCTCCACTTT.

This clonotype appeared a few times. The V gene is TRBV20-1, the J gene TRBJ1-3; a possible D gene is TRBD1 (5 bases). Germline V gene sequence: CDR1 DFQATT, CDR2 SNEGSKA (reference sequence). The CDR3 is made up of 13 amino acids. Trimming removed 6 bases at V and 4 bases at J, with 13 bases between. CDR3 sequence: CSARAGGGNTIYF. CDR3 DNA sequence: TGCAGTGCGCGCGCTGGGGGAGGAAACACCATATATTTT.

This clonotype was seen at least ten times. The chain joins TRBV7-2 to TRBJ2-5; 8 positions match TRBD2. With V trimmed by 8 bases and J by 5 bases, 10 bases remained unmatched. CDR3 length: 14 amino acids. From germline, CDR1 is SGHTA and CDR2 FQGNSA. The CDR3 here is CASSLGGAVETQYF. The CDR3 DNA is TGTGCCAGCTCCCTCGGGGGGGCCGTTGAGACCCAGTACTTC.

This clonotype came up a few times. The rearrangement uses TRBV24-1 and TRBJ2-5, with D possibly being TRBD1 (6 bases). Trimming removed 6 bases at V and 4 bases at J, with 20 bases between. The V gene's germline CDR1 is KGHDR and CDR2 SFDVKD. This CDR3 comprises 16 residues. CDR3 bases: TGTGCCACCAGTTCCCTGGCAGGGGAGAAAGGAGAGACCCAGTACTTC. As protein: CATSSLAGEKGETQYF.

This clonotype was counted at least ten times. The chain recombines TRBV12-3 or TRBV12-4 with TRBJ2-4; D is unresolved. Trimming removed 7 bases at V and 0 bases at J, with 16 bases between. The CDR3 has 16 amino acids. The CDR3 sequence is CASTTNPGLAKNIQYF. The CDR3 bases are TGTGCCAGCACCACAAACCCGGGTTTAGCCAAAAACATTCAGTACTTC.

This clonotype appeared a few times. The CDR3 region is CASSLDMLTGNTIYF. Written as DNA, the CDR3 is TGTGCCAGCAGCTTAGACATGTTAACTGGAAACACCATATATTTT. The rearrangement uses TRBV7-2 and TRBJ1-3; D gene uncertain. The V gene lost 1 base and the J gene lost 2 bases, with 9 bases spanning the gap. This CDR3 has 15 amino acids. Germline assignment: CDR1 SGHTA and CDR2 FQGNSA.

This chain connects TRBV5-1 to TRBJ1-1; 7 bases fit TRBD1. V dropped 1 base and J dropped 0; count of bases not matched to a gene: 3. CDR1 is SGHRS and CDR2 is YFSETQ in the germline V gene. This CDR3 has 15 amino acids. CDR3 in amino acids: CASSLSQGMNTEAFF. DNA of the CDR3: TGCGCCAGCAGCTTGTCACAGGGGATGAACACTGAAGCTTTCTTT.

This clonotype was detected ten times or more. V gene TRBV7-8 combines with J gene TRBJ2-7; D perhaps matches TRBD2 (6 bases). The CDR3 totals 15 residues. With 1 base removed from V and 3 bases from J, the gap between germline ends came to 13 bases. Germline V gene data show CDR1 as SGHVS and CDR2 as FQNEAQ. In DNA, the CDR3 is TGTGCCAGCAGCTTAGAGGCGGGGCTCGGCTACGAGCAGTACTTC. Its protein is CASSLEAGLGYEQYF.

In this sample, this clonotype turned up many times. V is TRBV28 and J is TRBJ1-1; 9 positions agree with TRBD1. The CDR3 spans 14 residues. Trimming removed 7 bases from V and 4 bases from J; junction bases left unmatched: 7. Germline CDR1 reads MDHEN; CDR2 reads SYDVKM. In DNA form, the CDR3 reads TGTGCCAGCATCCGGGACAGGGCTGTCACTGAAGCTTTCTTT. Amino acid sequence: CASIRDRAVTEAFF. Full variable domain (missing parts from reference TRBV28 and TRBJ1-1): DVKVTQSSRYLVKRTGEKVFLECVQDMDHENMFWYRQDPGLGLRLIYFSYDVKMKEKGDIPEGYSVSREKKERFSLILESASTNQTSMYLCASIRDRAVTEAFFGQGTRLTVV.

The rearrangement links TRBV20-1 to TRBJ2-3; 10 bases fit TRBD2. CDR3 length: 13 residues. Germline values: CDR1 DFQATT, CDR2 SNEGSKA (reference sequence). The V gene end was trimmed by 8 bases and the J gene end by 1 base; junction bases not matched to a gene: 3. The CDR3 is CSLGLAGTDTQYF. As DNA, the CDR3 is TGCAGTCTCGGACTAGCGGGCACAGATACGCAGTATTTT.

This chain connects TRBV6-6 to TRBJ1-2, with D possibly matching TRBD1 (6 bases). The germline V gene has CDR1 MNHNY and CDR2 SVGAGI (reference sequence). V was trimmed by 6 bases and J by 4 bases, leaving 15 bases between them. CDR3 length: 14 amino acids. The CDR3 sequence: CASRRQERGYGYTF. CDR3 nucleotide sequence: TGTGCCAGCAGGAGACAGGAAAGAGGCTATGGCTACACCTTC.

V is TRBV5-1 and J is TRBJ1-3; 7 bases fit TRBD1. V was pared by 4 bases and J by 4 bases, with 11 bases of the junction left unmatched. This CDR3 is built from 16 residues. Germline CDR1 and CDR2: SGHRS and YFSETQ. The CDR3 region is CASSPYPDRVGNTIYF. The CDR3 DNA reads TGCGCCAGCAGCCCCTACCCAGACAGGGTCGGAAACACCATATATTTT. The full variable domain, in which reference TRBV5-1 and TRBJ1-3 provide the parts outside the CDR3, is KAGVTQTPRYLIKTRGQQVTLSCSPISGHRSVSWYQQTPGQGLQFLFEYFSETQRNKGNFPGRFSGRQFSNSRSEMNVSTLELGDSALYLCASSPYPDRVGNTIYFGEGSWLTVV.

The rearrangement links TRBV7-9 to TRBJ2-5; 7 positions agree with TRBD1. CDR3 size: 12 residues. V lost 8 bases to trimming and J lost 2 bases; unmatched junction nucleotides: 2. In germline, CDR1 is SEHNR, CDR2 FQNEAQ (reference sequence). The DNA of the CDR3 is TGTGCCAGCCTGGGACAGCAAGAGACCCAGTACTTC. Protein: CASLGQQETQYF.

As regards this clonotype: A much larger clonotype is one base distant, so this may be a read error. The chain couples TRBV7-4 to TRBJ2-1, with D perhaps matching TRBD1 or TRBD2 (6 bases each). Per germline, CDR1 SGHVT and CDR2 SQSDAQ. The CDR3 runs 15 residues. CDR3 coding DNA: TGTACCAGCAGCTTAGGGGGGACACGGTACAATGAGCAGTTCTTC. As protein: CTSSLGGTRYNEQFF.

This clonotype was counted many times. A single base separates this from a much larger clone, so it may be a read error. The V and J genes are TRBV7-2 and TRBJ2-1; no clear D gene. The CDR3 runs 11 residues. The germline CDR1 and CDR2 sequences are SGHTA and FQGNSA. V was pared by 1 base and J by 8 bases, with 3 bases between. The CDR3 loop reads CASSLDHEQFF. CDR3 DNA: TGTGCCAGCAGCTTAGACCATGAGCAGTTCTTC.

This clonotype was detected only a few times. V gene TRBV7-9 combines with J gene TRBJ2-7; the match to TRBD1 covers 9 bases. CDR1 is SEHNR, CDR2 FQNEAQ, per germline (reference sequence). The V and J ends lost 3 bases and 5 bases, in that order; junction bases with no gene match: 5. CDR3 length: 14 amino acids. The CDR3 sequence: CASSFGQGIDEQYF. The CDR3 bases are TGTGCCAGCAGCTTTGGACAGGGGATCGACGAGCAGTACTTC.

This clonotype was detected a few times. This may be a read error: a much more frequent sequence differs by one nucleotide. The chain is built from TRBV7-2 and TRBJ1-2, with TRBD1 matching over 7 bases. Germline CDR1 is SGHTA and CDR2 is FQGNSA. This CDR3 contains 15 residues. The CDR3: CVSSLKTGFDYGYTF. The CDR3 bases are TGTGTCAGCAGCTTAAAGACAGGGTTCGACTATGGCTACACCTTC.

The CDR3 here is CSVEISGDESNEQFF. CDR3 sequence (DNA): TGCAGCGTTGAGATCTCTGGTGACGAAAGCAATGAGCAGTTCTTC. V usage is TRBV29-1 and J usage is TRBJ2-1, with D uncertain. Germline values: CDR1 SQVTM, CDR2 ANQGSEA. The CDR3 extends over 15 amino acids. V lost 3 bases and J lost 6, with 18 bases in between.

The sample holds many counts of this clonotype. V gene TRBV4-2 combines with J gene TRBJ2-3, with D possibly TRBD2 on 5 matching bases. The CDR3 is made up of 14 amino acids. Germline CDR1 LGHNA, CDR2 YNFKEQ. Between the trimmed V and J ends, which lost 1 base and 6 bases, there was a span of 11 bases. CDR3 coding DNA: TGTGCCAGCAGCCAAGTTGAGGGTACGGATACGCAGTATTTT. Its translation is CASSQVEGTDTQYF.

This clonotype was detected many times. This rearrangement joins TRBV5-4 to TRBJ2-5, with D unclear. V was pared by 4 bases and J by 2 bases, with 9 bases between. Germline values: CDR1 SGHNT, CDR2 YYREEE (reference sequence). This CDR3 contains 13 residues. The CDR3 coding sequence is TGTGCCAGCAGCCCGCAAAGGCAAGAGACCCAGTACTTC. This translates into CASSPQRQETQYF.

This clonotype occurred many times. The chain links TRBV7-2 to TRBJ2-1; 8 bases are shared with TRBD2. The CDR3 sequence is 16 residues long. Trimming removed 2 bases from V and 4 bases from J; junction bases left unmatched: 7. CDR1 is SGHTA, CDR2 FQGNSA, per germline. The CDR3 sequence: CASSLIAGGFYNEQFF. DNA of the CDR3: TGTGCCAGCAGCTTAATTGCGGGGGGATTTTACAATGAGCAGTTCTTC.

At least ten counts were recorded for this clonotype. CDR3 in amino acids: CASSQGRWTSGYQETQYF. CDR3 nucleotide sequence: TGTGCCAGCAGCCAAGGACGTTGGACTAGCGGATACCAAGAGACCCAGTACTTC. The chain is built from TRBV3-1 and TRBJ2-5; 10 nucleotides match TRBD2. V lost 1 base, J lost 0 bases, and 8 bases stayed unmatched. This CDR3 has 18 amino acids. Germline V lookup: CDR1 LGHDT, CDR2 YNNKEL (reference sequence).

This clonotype appeared a few times. V is TRBV2 and J is TRBJ1-5, with 8 positions matching TRBD1. From germline, CDR1 is SNHLY and CDR2 FYNNEI. With V trimmed by 8 bases and J by 6 bases, 12 bases remained unmatched. This CDR3 comprises 15 residues. The CDR3 DNA is TGTGCCAGCGGGGGGGGACAGGTAGCAAGTCAGCCCCAGCATTTT. The encoded protein is CASGGGQVASQPQHF. Full variable domain (remainder filled in from reference TRBV2 and TRBJ1-5): EPEVTQTPSHQVTQMGQEVILRCVPISNHLYFYWYRQILGQKVEFLVSFYNNEISEKSEIFDDQFSVERPDGSNFTLKIRSTKLEDSAMYFCASGGGQVASQPQHFGDGTRLSIL.

This clonotype was observed at least ten times. The chain uses TRBV20-1 and TRBJ1-4, with a weak D call TRBD1 (5 bases). The V end lost 3 bases, the J end lost 5 bases, and 13 bases lay between the germline ends. The CDR3 runs 14 residues. Germline V gene sequence: CDR1 DFQATT, CDR2 SNEGSKA (reference sequence). CDR3 in DNA: TGCAGTGCTAGCAGGGACGGTGGAAATGAAAAACTGTTTTTT. Translation: CSASRDGGNEKLFF.

As to this clonotype: One junction end disagrees with the germline gene, perhaps due to a read error. V usage is TRBV9 and J usage is TRBJ2-3; a weak D match, TRBD2 (6 bases). Per the germline V gene, CDR1 is SGDLS and CDR2 is YYNGEE. This CDR3 is built from 15 residues. The CDR3 sequence is CASSVRRGETDTQCF. The CDR3 DNA sequence: TGTGCCAGCAGCGTACGGAGGGGAGAGACAGATACGCAGTGTTTT.

This clonotype appeared a few times. The CDR3 is CSLEGRSTDTQYF. The CDR3 DNA is TGCAGTCTTGAGGGGAGAAGCACAGATACGCAGTATTTT. V and J are TRBV20-1 and TRBJ2-3; either TRBD1 or TRBD2 may supply D (5 bases each). Germline loops: CDR1 DFQATT, CDR2 SNEGSKA (reference sequence). CDR3 length: 13 amino acids. Trimming removed 8 bases at V and 0 bases at J, with 12 bases between.

The chain is built from TRBV19 and TRBJ2-1; D not certain. The germline gives CDR1 LNHDA, CDR2 SQIVND (reference sequence). Trimming took off 7 bases at V and 2 bases at J, with 9 bases between the two ends. The CDR3 has 13 amino acids. CDR3 nucleotides: TGTGCCAGTACTGCGCCTACCTACAATGAGCAGTTCTTC. Protein: CASTAPTYNEQFF.

This clonotype was found a few times. The genes are TRBV20-1 and TRBJ1-6, with D perhaps matching TRBD1 (5 bases). Looked up from germline, CDR1 is DFQATT and CDR2 is SNEGSKA (reference sequence). V was pared by 6 bases and J by 1 base, with 10 bases between. The CDR3 has 14 residues. CDR3 in DNA: TGCAGTGCCAGGGACGGTTCCTATAATTCACCCCTCCACTTT. Translation: CSARDGSYNSPLHF.

This clonotype came up many times. This chain links TRBV7-2 with TRBJ1-5, with unresolved D. Germline lookup yields CDR1 SGHTA and CDR2 FQGNSA. Between the trimmed V and J ends, which lost 5 bases and 2 bases, there was a span of 13 bases. The CDR3 extends over 15 amino acids. The CDR3: CASSTEGIGNQPQHF. The CDR3 bases are TGTGCCAGCAGCACCGAAGGGATCGGCAATCAGCCCCAGCATTTT.

At least ten counts were recorded for this clonotype. V gene TRBV7-2 combines with J gene TRBJ2-5, with a tentative D call TRBD1 (5 bases). From germline, CDR1 is SGHTA and CDR2 FQGNSA. With 6 bases removed from V and 5 bases from J, the gap between germline ends came to 16 bases. This CDR3 contains 14 residues. The CDR3 loop is CASSSGALAETQYF. The CDR3 bases are TGTGCCAGCAGTAGTGGGGCCCTTGCGGAGACCCAGTACTTC.

Ten or more counts support this clonotype. This chain links TRBV12-3 or TRBV12-4 with TRBJ1-5; TRBD1 matches 10 bases. The CDR3 runs 18 residues. With 3 bases clipped from V and 0 bases from J, the junction kept 8 bases outside the gene matches. The CDR3, as DNA: TGTGCCAGCAGTTTTGGGACAGGGGATGCCTTTAGCAATCAGCCCCAGCATTTT. Translated: CASSFGTGDAFSNQPQHF.